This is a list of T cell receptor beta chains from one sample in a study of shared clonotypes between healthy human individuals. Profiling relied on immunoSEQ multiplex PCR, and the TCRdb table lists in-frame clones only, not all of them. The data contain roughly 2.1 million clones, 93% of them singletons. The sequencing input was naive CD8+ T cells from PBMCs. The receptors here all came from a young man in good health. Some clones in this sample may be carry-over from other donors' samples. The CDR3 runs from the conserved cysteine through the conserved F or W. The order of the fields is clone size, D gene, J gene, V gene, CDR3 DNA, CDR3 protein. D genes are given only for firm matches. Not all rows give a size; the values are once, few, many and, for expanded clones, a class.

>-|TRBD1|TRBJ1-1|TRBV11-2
TGTGCCAGCAGCTTATGGGACAGATCCTTGAACACTGAAGCTTTCTTT
CASSLWDRSLNTEAFF
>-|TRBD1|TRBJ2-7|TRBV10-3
TGTGCCATCAGTGACCCCAGACAGGGTTCCTACGAGCAGTACTTC
CAISDPRQGSYEQYF
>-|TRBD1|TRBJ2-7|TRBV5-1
TGCGCCAGCAGCTTGGCCTTGGGACAGATCCTTTACGAGCAGTACTTC
CASSLALGQILYEQYF
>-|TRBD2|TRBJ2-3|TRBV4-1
TGCGCCACTGCACTAGCGGGAAAGGCAGATACGCAGTATTTT
CATALAGKADTQYF
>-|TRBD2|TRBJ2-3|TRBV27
TGTGCCAGCAGCCTCACTCTAGCGGGCACAGATACGCAGTATTTT
CASSLTLAGTDTQYF
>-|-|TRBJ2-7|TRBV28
TGTGCCAGCAGTCCCGGGACGGCCGGCTACGAGCAGTACTTC
CASSPGTAGYEQYF
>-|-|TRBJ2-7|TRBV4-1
TGCGCCAGCAGCCAAGACCAAACAGGATCCTACGAGCAGTACTTC
CASSQDQTGSYEQYF
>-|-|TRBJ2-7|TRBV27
TGTGCCAGCAGTTTATCCCTCAAGGTCAGCTACGAGCAGTACTTC
CASSLSLKVSYEQYF
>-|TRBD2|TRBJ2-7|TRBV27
TGTGCCAGCAGTCCCGGACTAGCTATCTACGAGCAGTACTTC
CASSPGLAIYEQYF
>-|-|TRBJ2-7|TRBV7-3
TGTGCCAGCAGCTTAACGGGGGGCAACGAGCAGTACTTC
CASSLTGGNEQYF
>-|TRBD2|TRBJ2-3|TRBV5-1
TGCGCCAGCAGCTTGAACGGGAGGTCCCATTCAGATACGCAGTATTTT
CASSLNGRSHSDTQYF
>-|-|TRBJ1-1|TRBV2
TGTGCCAGCACCAAGACAGGTCCTGCGTCCGCGGCTGAAGCTTTCTTT
CASTKTGPASAAEAFF
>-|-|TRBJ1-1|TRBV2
TGTGCCAGCATGGGGGGCCGGCCGACTGAAGCTTTCTTT
CASMGGRPTEAFF
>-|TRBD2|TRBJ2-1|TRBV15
TGTGCCACCAGCCTAGCGGCCTTTGATCAGGATGAGCAGTTCTTC
CATSLAAFDQDEQFF
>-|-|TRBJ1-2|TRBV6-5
TGTGCCAGCAGTTACTCAAGCCCGCCCTACACCTTC
CASSYSSPPYTF
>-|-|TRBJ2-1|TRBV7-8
TGTGCCAGCAGCTTAGTCGTGGGAGGATCCTACAATGAGCAGTTCTTC
CASSLVVGGSYNEQFF
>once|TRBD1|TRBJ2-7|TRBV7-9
TGTGCCAGCACGGGACAGGGAATCTACGAGCAGTACTTC
CASTGQGIYEQYF
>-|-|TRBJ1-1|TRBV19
TGTGCCAGTAGTATTCCTTGGGGAGGGAACACTGAAGCTTTCTTT
CASSIPWGGNTEAFF
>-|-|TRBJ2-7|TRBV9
TGTGCCAGCAGCGTAGGAGTGAAGGGAGCTGCCTACGAGCAGTACTTC
CASSVGVKGAAYEQYF
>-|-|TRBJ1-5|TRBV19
TGTGCCAGTAGTATCATTGGGAGTAGCAATCAGCCCCAGCATTTT
CASSIIGSSNQPQHF
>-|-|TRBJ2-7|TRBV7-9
TGTGCCAGCAGCCCCCCCGGGGGACAGAAACTTTACGAGCAGTACTTC
CASSPPGGQKLYEQYF
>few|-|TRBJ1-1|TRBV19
TGTGCCAGTAGTACCCGAGAGAGGACTGAAGCTTTCTTT
CASSTRERTEAFF